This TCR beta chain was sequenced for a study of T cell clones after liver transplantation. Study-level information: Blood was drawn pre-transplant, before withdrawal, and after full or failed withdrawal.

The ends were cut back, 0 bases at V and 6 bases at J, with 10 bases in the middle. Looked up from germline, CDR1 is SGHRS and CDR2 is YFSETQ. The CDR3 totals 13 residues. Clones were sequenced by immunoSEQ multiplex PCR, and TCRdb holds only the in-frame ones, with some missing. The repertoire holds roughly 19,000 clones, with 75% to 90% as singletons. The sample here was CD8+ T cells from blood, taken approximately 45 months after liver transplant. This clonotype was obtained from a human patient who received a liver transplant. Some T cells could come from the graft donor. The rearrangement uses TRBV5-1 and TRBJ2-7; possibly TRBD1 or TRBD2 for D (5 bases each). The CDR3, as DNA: TGCGCCAGCAGCTTGGGAGGGGTACGCGAGCAGTACTTC. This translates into CASSLGGVREQYF. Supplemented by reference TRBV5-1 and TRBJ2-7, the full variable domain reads KAGVTQTPRYLIKTRGQQVTLSCSPISGHRSVSWYQQTPGQGLQFLFEYFSETQRNKGNFPGRFSGRQFSNSRSEMNVSTLELGDSALYLCASSLGGVREQYFGPGTRLTVT.